This TCR beta chain was documented in a study of cytomegalovirus exposure and HLA in healthy donors. After removal of 4 bases from V and 2 bases from J, the junction contained 4 bases not matched to a gene. The CDR3 sequence is 15 residues long. Germline V CDR1 and CDR2: LNHDA, SQIVND (reference sequence). PCR was performed using 60 Vbeta and 13 Jbeta primers. The data were produced by immunoSEQ multiplex PCR, yet TCRdb's version contains in-frame clones alone and is incomplete. The sample includes 150,000 to 200,000 clones, more than 80% of them seen just once. The V call is TRBV19, the J call TRBJ1-5; 8 positions match TRBD1. The clonotype comes from a woman aged 18-35 years in good health and CMV-seropositive. Sequences were obtained from PBMCs. CDR3 amino acids: CASSTPTGGNQPQHF. In DNA form, the CDR3 reads TGTGCCAGTAGTACCCCGACAGGGGGCAATCAGCCCCAGCATTTT. Full variable domain (rest looked up from reference TRBV19 and TRBJ1-5): DGGITQSPKYLFRKEGQNVTLSCEQNLNHDAMYWYRQDPGQGLRLIYYSQIVNDFQKGDIAEGYSVSREKKESFPLTVTSAQKNPTAFYLCASSTPTGGNQPQHFGDGTRLSIL.